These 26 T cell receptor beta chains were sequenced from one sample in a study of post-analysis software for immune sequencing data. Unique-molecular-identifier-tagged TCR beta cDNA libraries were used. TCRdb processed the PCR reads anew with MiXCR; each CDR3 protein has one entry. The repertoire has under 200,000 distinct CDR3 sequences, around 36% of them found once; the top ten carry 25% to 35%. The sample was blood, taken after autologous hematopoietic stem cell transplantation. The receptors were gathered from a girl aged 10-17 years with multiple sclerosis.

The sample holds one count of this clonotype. The CDR3: CASSSGEYTEAFF. DNA of the CDR3: TGTGCCAGCAGTTCGGGGGAATACACTGAAGCTTTCTTT. The chain couples TRBV27 to TRBJ1-1; maybe TRBD1 (5 bases). From germline, CDR1 is MNHEY and CDR2 SMNVEV (reference sequence). Trimming stripped 4 bases from V and 3 bases from J, with 9 bases between. The CDR3 extends over 13 amino acids.

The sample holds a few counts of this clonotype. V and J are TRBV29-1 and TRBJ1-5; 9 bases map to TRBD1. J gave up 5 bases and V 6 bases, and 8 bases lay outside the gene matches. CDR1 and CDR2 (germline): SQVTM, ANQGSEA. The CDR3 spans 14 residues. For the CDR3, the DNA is TGCAGCGTGATCGGGACAGGGAATGATCAGCCCCAGCATTTT. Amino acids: CSVIGTGNDQPQHF.

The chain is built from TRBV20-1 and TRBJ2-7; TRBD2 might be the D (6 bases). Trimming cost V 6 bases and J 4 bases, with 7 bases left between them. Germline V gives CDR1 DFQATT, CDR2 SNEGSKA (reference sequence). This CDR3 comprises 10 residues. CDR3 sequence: CSAGGYEQYF. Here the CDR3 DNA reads TGCAGTGCAGGAGGGTACGAGCAGTACTTC.

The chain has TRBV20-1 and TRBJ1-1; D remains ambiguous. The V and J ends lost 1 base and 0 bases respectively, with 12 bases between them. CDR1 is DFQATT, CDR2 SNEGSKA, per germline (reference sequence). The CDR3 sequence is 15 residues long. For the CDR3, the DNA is TGCAGTGCTAGAGTCCAGGACGGGATGAACACTGAAGCTTTCTTT. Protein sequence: CSARVQDGMNTEAFF.

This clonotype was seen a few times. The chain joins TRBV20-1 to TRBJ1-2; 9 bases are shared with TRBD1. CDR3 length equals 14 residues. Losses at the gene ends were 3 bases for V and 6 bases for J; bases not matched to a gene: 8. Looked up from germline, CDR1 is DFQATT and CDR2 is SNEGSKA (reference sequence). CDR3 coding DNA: TGCAGTGCTAGTATCGGGACAGGGTGGGATGGCTACACCTTC. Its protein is CSASIGTGWDGYTF.

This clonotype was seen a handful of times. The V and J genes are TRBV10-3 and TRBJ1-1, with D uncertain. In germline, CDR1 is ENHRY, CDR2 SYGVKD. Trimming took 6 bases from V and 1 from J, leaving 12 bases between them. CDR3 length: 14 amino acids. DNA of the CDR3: TGTGCCATCAGCCGGGCGGTAGGGAACACTGAAGCTTTCTTT. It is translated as CAISRAVGNTEAFF.

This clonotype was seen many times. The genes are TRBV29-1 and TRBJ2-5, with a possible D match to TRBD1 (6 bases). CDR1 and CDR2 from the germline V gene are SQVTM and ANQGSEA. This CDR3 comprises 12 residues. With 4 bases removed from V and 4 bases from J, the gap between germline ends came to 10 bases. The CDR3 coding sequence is TGCAGCGTTGGTGGGGGCAGAGAGACCCAGTACTTC. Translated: CSVGGGRETQYF.

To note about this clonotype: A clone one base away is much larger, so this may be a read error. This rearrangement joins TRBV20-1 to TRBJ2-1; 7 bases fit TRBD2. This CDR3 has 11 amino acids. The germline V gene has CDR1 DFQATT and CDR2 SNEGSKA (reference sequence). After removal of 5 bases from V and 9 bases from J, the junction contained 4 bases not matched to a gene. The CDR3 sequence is CSAGREFEQFF. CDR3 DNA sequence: TGCAGTGCTGGGCGGGAGTTTGAGCAGTTCTTC.

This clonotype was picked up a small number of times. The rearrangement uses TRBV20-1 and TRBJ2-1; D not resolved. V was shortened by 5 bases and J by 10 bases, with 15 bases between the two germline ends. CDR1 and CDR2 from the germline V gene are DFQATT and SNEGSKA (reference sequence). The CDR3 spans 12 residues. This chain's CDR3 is CSAPEALYEQFF. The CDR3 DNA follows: TGCAGTGCTCCTGAGGCGCTCTACGAGCAGTTCTTC.

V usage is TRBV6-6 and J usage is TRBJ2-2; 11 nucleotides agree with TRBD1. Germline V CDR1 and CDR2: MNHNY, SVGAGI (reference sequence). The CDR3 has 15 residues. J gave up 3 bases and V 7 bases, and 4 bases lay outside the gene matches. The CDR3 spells CASKWGQGDTGELFF. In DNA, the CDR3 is TGTGCCAGCAAGTGGGGACAGGGGGACACCGGGGAGCTGTTTTTT.

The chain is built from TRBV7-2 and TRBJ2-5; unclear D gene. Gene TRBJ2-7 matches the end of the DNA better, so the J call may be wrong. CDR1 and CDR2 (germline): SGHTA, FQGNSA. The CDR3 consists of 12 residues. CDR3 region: CASSQSRYEQYF. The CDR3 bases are TGTGCCAGCAGCCAGAGTCGCTACGAGCAGTACTTC.

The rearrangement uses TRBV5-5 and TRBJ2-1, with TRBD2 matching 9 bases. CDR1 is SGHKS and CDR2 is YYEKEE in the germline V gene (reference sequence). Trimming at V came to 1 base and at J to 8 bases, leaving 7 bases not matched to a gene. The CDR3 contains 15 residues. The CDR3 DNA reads TGTGCCAGCAGCTTGCAGCGGGAGGCCCCCCATGAGCAGTTCTTC. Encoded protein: CASSLQREAPHEQFF.

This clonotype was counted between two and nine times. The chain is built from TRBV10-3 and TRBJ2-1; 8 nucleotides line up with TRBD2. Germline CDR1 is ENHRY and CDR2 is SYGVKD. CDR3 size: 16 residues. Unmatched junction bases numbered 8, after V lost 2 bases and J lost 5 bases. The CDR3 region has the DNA TGTGCCATCAGTGAGGAGGGGCTAGCGGGTAACAATGAGCAGTTCTTC. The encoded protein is CAISEEGLAGNNEQFF.

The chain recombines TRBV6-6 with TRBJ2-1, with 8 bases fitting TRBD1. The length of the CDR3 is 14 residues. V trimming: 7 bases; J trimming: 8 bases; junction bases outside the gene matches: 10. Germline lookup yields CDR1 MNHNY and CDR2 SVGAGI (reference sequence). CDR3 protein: CASKDRASRDEQFF. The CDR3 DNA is TGTGCCAGCAAGGACAGGGCATCTAGGGATGAGCAGTTCTTC.

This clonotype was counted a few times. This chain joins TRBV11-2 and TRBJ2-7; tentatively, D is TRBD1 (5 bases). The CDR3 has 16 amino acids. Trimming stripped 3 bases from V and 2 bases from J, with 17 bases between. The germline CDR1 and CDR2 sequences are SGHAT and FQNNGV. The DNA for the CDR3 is TGTGCCAGCAGCTTGGGCCCCAGCAGGGTCCCCTACGAGCAGTACTTC. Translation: CASSLGPSRVPYEQYF. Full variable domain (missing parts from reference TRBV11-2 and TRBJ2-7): EAGVAQSPRYKIIEKRQSVAFWCNPISGHATLYWYQQILGQGPKLLIQFQNNGVVDDSQLPKDRFSAERLKGVDSTLKIQPAKLEDSAVYLCASSLGPSRVPYEQYFGPGTRLTVT.

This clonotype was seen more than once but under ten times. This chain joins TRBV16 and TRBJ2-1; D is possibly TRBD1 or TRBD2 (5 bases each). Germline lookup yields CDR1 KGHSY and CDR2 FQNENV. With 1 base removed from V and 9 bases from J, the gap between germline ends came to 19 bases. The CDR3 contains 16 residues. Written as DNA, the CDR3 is TGTGCCAGCAGCCAATTTCAGGGTTACGCTGGGGGTGAGCAGTTCTTC. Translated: CASSQFQGYAGGEQFF. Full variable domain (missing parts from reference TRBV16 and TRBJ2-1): GEEVAQTPKHLVRGEGQKAKLYCAPIKGHSYVFWYQQVLKNEFKFLISFQNENVFDETGMPKERFSAKCLPNSPCSLEIQATKLEDSAVYFCASSQFQGYAGGEQFFGPGTRLTVL.

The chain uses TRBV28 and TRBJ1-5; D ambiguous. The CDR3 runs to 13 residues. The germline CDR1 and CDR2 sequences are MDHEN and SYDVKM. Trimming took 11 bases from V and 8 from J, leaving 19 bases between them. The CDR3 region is CAGGREGQKPQHF. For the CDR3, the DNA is TGTGCCGGCGGTCGGGAGGGTCAAAAGCCCCAGCATTTT.

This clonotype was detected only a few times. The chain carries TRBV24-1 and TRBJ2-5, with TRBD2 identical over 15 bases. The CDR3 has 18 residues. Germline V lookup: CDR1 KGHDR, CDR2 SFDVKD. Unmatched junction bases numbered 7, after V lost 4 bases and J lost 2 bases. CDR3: CATSEPRTSGRGQETQYF. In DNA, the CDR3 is TGTGCCACCAGTGAGCCCCGGACTAGCGGGAGGGGGCAAGAGACCCAGTACTTC.

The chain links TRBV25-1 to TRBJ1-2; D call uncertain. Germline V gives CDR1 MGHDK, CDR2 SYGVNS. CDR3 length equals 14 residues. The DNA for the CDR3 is TGTGGCTGTCGGGGTCTGGGAGCTAACTATGGCTACACCTTC. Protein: CGCRGLGANYGYTF.

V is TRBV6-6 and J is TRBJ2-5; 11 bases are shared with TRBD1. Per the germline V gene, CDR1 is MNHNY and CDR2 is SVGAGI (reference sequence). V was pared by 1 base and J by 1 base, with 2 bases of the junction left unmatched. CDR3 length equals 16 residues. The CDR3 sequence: CASSYLDRGRQETQYF. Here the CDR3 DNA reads TGTGCCAGCAGTTACTTGGACAGGGGGCGCCAAGAGACCCAGTACTTC.

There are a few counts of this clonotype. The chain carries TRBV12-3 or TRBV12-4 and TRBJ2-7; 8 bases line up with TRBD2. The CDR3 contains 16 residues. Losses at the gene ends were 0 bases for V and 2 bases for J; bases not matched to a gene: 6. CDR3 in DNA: TGTGCCAGCAGTTTAGCCCAACTAGCGGACACCTACGAGCAGTACTTC. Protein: CASSLAQLADTYEQYF.

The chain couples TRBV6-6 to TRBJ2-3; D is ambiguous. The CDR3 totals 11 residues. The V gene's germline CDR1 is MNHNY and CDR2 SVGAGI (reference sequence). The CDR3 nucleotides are TGTGCATTAGGGAGCACAGATACGCAGTATTTT. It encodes CALGSTDTQYF.

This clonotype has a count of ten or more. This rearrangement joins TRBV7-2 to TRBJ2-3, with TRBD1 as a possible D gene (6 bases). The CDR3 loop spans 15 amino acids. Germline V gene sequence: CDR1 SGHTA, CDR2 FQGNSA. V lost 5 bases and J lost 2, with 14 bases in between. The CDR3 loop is CASSLTRQVTDTQYF. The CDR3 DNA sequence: TGTGCCAGCAGCCTCACCCGACAGGTCACAGATACGCAGTATTTT.

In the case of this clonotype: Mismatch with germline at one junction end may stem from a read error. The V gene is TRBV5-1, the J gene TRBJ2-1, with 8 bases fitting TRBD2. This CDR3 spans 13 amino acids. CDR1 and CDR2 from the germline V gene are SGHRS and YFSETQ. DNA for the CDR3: TGCGCCAGCATTGGACCTAGCGGGCGAGAGCTGTTCTTC. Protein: CASIGPSGRELFF.

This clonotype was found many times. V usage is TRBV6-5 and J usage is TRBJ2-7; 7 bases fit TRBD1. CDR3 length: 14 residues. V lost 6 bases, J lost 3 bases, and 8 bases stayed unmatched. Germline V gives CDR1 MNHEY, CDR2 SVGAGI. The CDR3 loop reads CASRNSQGVYEQYF. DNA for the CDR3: TGTGCCAGCAGAAATAGCCAGGGGGTCTACGAGCAGTACTTC.

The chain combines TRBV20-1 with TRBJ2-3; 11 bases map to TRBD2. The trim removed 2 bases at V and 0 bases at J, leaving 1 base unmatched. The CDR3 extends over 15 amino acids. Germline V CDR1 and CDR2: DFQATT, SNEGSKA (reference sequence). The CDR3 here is CSARLAGGSTDTQYF. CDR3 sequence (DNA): TGCAGTGCTAGACTAGCGGGAGGTAGCACAGATACGCAGTATTTT.